The 2 T cell receptor beta chains in this list originate from one sample, sequenced in a study of blood T cell repertoires in COVID-19. The data were produced by immunoSEQ multiplex PCR, yet TCRdb's version contains in-frame clones alone and is incomplete. The sample records 100,000 to 150,000 clones, roughly 90% being singletons. Material for sequencing was peripheral blood. Source of these receptors: a man aged 65 to 85 with active COVID-19.

This chain joins TRBV6-2 or TRBV6-3 and TRBJ2-7; D is uncertain. Germline V gene sequence: CDR1 MNHEY, CDR2 SVGEGT. There are 11 residues in the CDR3. The V and J ends lost 4 bases and 2 bases respectively, with 3 bases between them. This CDR3 reads CASSSAYEQYF. Written as DNA, the CDR3 is TGTGCCAGCAGTTCCGCCTACGAGCAGTACTTC.

This chain uses TRBV6-6 with TRBJ2-5, with a possible D match to TRBD2 (6 bases). Trimming stripped 8 bases from V and 0 bases from J, with 19 bases between. The CDR3 runs to 16 residues. Germline values: CDR1 MNHNY, CDR2 SVGAGI (reference sequence). The CDR3 DNA reads TGTGCCAGCCGCGGTGGGGGGACGGAACACCAAGAGACCCAGTACTTC. Translated: CASRGGGTEHQETQYF.